The clone carrying this T cell receptor (beta chain) was seen more than once but under ten times. Antigen specificity is unknown. Patients aged 18 to 65 with hyperthyroidism were newly diagnosed, with duration under 2 months. PBMCs were obtained from over 8.5 ml fresh peripheral blood. V was clipped by 1 base and J by 0 bases; unmatched bases: 7. This CDR3 has 18 amino acids. Germline values: CDR1 LGHDT, CDR2 YNNKEL (reference sequence). There were TCR beta CDR3 regions amplified from RNA transcripts. Researchers ran a first-round RT-PCR on the TCR CDR3 using the HTBI primer set. TCRdb used MiXCR to reprocess the multiplex PCR reads, holding one entry per CDR3 protein. There are some 720,000 distinct CDR3 sequences in the sample; about 15% occur only once, and roughly 8% lies in the top ten. The data were taken from a study of T cells in Graves' hyperthyroidism and ophthalmopathy. Across the study: Peripheral blood draws took place at initial diagnosis, ahead of any treatment.

Notes on the study in general: Most thyroid clonotypes that were expanded above 0.001 also turned up in blood.

The V gene is TRBV3-1, the J gene TRBJ2-1; 9 nucleotides match TRBD2. This TCR came from a man aged 18 to 29 with Graves' hyperthyroidism. The sample taken for sequencing was blood. CDR3 residues: CASSQVGVSGSSYNEQFF. CDR3 DNA sequence: TGTGCCAGCAGCCAAGTTGGGGTTAGCGGGAGCTCCTACAATGAGCAGTTCTTC.